These 22 T cell receptor beta chains came from one sample sequenced in a study of blood T cells in healthy people across ages. The use of a sample-barcoded 5' primer and a J-beta primer mix characterized a second PCR of 7 to 11 cycles. MiXCR, applied by TCRdb to the 5' RACE reads, yields one record per CDR3 protein. The sample has nearly 800,000 distinct CDR3 sequences, 20% to 25% seen once. These same data were also listed under a study on T cells of mothers and their children.

Sequenced sample: blood. The receptors shown here come from a boy under 18 in good health.

The chain recombines TRBV12-5 with TRBJ1-2; 7 bases fit TRBD1. Looked up from germline, CDR1 is LGHNT and CDR2 is FRNRAP. V trimming: 1 base; J trimming: 13 bases; junction bases outside the gene matches: 6. This CDR3 is built from 12 residues. CDR3 region: CASGLDQGQPTF. The CDR3 nucleotides read TGTGCTAGTGGTTTGGATCAGGGACAGCCCACCTTC.

J is TRBJ2-7 and V is TRBV28, with D perhaps TRBD2 (5 bases). The CDR3 runs to 16 residues. Germline V gives CDR1 MDHEN, CDR2 SYDVKM. V lost 2 bases and J 7 bases, leaving 21 bases between the germline ends. DNA of the CDR3: TGTGCCAGCAGTTTAACCAGGACGGGAATAAGGAGTGAGCAGTACTTC. Protein sequence: CASSLTRTGIRSEQYF.

The chain couples TRBV7-2 to TRBJ2-5, with D perhaps matching TRBD2 (5 bases). Trimming took 2 bases from V and 5 from J, leaving 12 bases between them. The CDR3 loop spans 14 amino acids. Germline loops: CDR1 SGHTA, CDR2 FQGNSA. CDR3 sequence: CASSLLGSGETQYF. The CDR3 bases are TGTGCCAGCAGCTTATTGGGGTCGGGGGAGACCCAGTACTTC.

This clonotype was detected only a few times. The chain recombines TRBV2 with TRBJ1-4; weak D call: TRBD1 (5 bases). CDR3 length: 11 amino acids. V was cut by 6 bases and J by 11 bases, with 10 bases left in between. Germline V lookup: CDR1 SNHLY, CDR2 FYNNEI. In DNA, the CDR3 is TGTGCCAGCAGGAGGGGCGTCAAACTGTTTTTT. Translated: CASRRGVKLFF.

This chain links TRBV29-1 with TRBJ2-3; TRBD1 matches 8 bases. The CDR3 loop spans 13 amino acids. With V trimmed by 6 bases and J by 2 bases, 4 bases remained unmatched. Germline V gives CDR1 SQVTM, CDR2 ANQGSEA. CDR3 sequence reads: CSVWTGYTDTQYF. The CDR3 DNA follows: TGCAGCGTCTGGACAGGGTACACAGATACGCAGTATTTT.

This clonotype was counted at least ten times. V usage is TRBV7-2 and J usage is TRBJ1-1; D remains unclear. V lost 1 base to trimming and J lost 6 bases, with 15 bases between them. This CDR3 is built from 15 residues. The germline V gene has CDR1 SGHTA and CDR2 FQGNSA. CDR3 DNA: TGTGCCAGCAGCTTAGAAGTTGGCGTTGGGGCTGAAGCTTTCTTT. It yields the protein CASSLEVGVGAEAFF.

The V and J genes are TRBV29-1 and TRBJ2-5; D is perhaps TRBD2 (5 bases). This CDR3 is 13 amino acids long. V lost 6 bases, J lost 4 bases, and 15 bases lay in between. Germline-derived CDR1 and CDR2 are SQVTM and ANQGSEA. CDR3 protein: CSVSTGIGETQYF. DNA of the CDR3: TGCAGCGTCTCGACGGGGATTGGAGAGACCCAGTACTTC. The full variable domain, its missing parts supplied by reference TRBV29-1 and TRBJ2-5, is SAVISQKPSRDICQRGTSLTIQCQVDSQVTMMFWYRQQPGQSLTLIATANQGSEATYESGFVIDKFPISRPNLTFSTLTVSNMSPEDSSIYLCSVSTGIGETQYFGPGTRLLVL.

This clonotype has only a few counts. For the CDR3, the DNA is TGTGCCAGCAGCTTAACCGTAGCGGGGGGGAAGACGGAGACCCAGTACTTC. Amino acids: CASSLTVAGGKTETQYF. The V and J genes are TRBV7-3 and TRBJ2-5; 11 nucleotides line up with TRBD2. Looked up from germline, CDR1 is SGHTA and CDR2 is FQGTGA. The CDR3 runs to 17 residues. The ends lost 0 bases at V and 5 bases at J; junction bases unmatched: 8.

This rearrangement joins TRBV12-3 or TRBV12-4 to TRBJ2-5; D not resolved. V gave up 3 bases and J gave up 5 bases, with 13 bases separating them. The CDR3 runs 14 residues. The CDR3 spells CASSFSVPGETQYF. Written as DNA, the CDR3 is TGTGCCAGCAGTTTCTCGGTGCCGGGCGAGACCCAGTACTTC.

The rearrangement links TRBV5-6 to TRBJ2-1, with 10 nucleotides matching TRBD1. The CDR3 length is 16 residues. J lost 4 bases, V lost 0 bases, and 4 bases had no gene match. Germline CDR1 reads SGHDT; CDR2 reads YYEEEE. CDR3 region: CASSLARQGAYNEQFF. CDR3 bases: TGTGCCAGCAGCTTGGCTCGACAGGGGGCTTACAATGAGCAGTTCTTC.

The V and J genes are TRBV29-1 and TRBJ1-2; the D gene is possibly TRBD1 (5 bases). Per the germline V gene, CDR1 is SQVTM and CDR2 is ANQGSEA. The CDR3 is made up of 13 amino acids. Trimming took off 4 bases at V and 2 bases at J, with 11 bases between the two ends. The CDR3 region is CSVARDVNYGYTF. As DNA, the CDR3 is TGCAGCGTTGCAAGGGACGTCAACTATGGCTACACCTTC.

This clonotype turned up a few times. J is TRBJ2-1 and V is TRBV29-1, with a tentative D call TRBD2 (6 bases). Germline values: CDR1 SQVTM, CDR2 ANQGSEA. The CDR3 spans 16 residues. The V and J ends lost 8 bases and 1 base respectively, with 21 bases between them. The CDR3 DNA reads TGCAGCCTTAGACGGTCGACTAGTAAGTCCTACAATGAGCAGTTCTTC. Translated, it gives CSLRRSTSKSYNEQFF.

V gene TRBV27 combines with J gene TRBJ2-3; D possibly matches TRBD1 or TRBD2 (5 bases each). Germline-derived CDR1 and CDR2 are MNHEY and SMNVEV (reference sequence). Trimming stripped 4 bases from V and 6 bases from J, with 14 bases between. The CDR3 covers 14 residues. CDR3: CASSYQGWRDTQYF. DNA of the CDR3: TGTGCCAGCAGTTATCAGGGTTGGAGGGATACGCAGTATTTT.

The rearrangement joins TRBV5-1 to TRBJ1-6; D may be TRBD1 (5 bases). Trimming removed 4 bases at V and 5 bases at J, with 16 bases between. Germline V gene sequence: CDR1 SGHRS, CDR2 YFSETQ. This CDR3 has 16 amino acids. CDR3 nucleotide sequence: TGCGCCAGCAGCCCGGCGGTGACAGCAAATAATTCACCCCTCCACTTT. It encodes CASSPAVTANNSPLHF.

The chain couples TRBV20-1 to TRBJ2-1, with D unresolved. The CDR3 loop spans 12 amino acids. Trimming shortened V by 1 base and J by 8 bases, and 9 bases separated the two germline ends. The germline CDR1 and CDR2 sequences are DFQATT and SNEGSKA (reference sequence). This chain's CDR3 is CSARVLGHEQFF. The CDR3 bases are TGCAGTGCTAGAGTGCTGGGCCATGAGCAGTTCTTC.

CDR3: CASSARDRVYEQYF. The CDR3 DNA reads TGTGCCAGCAGCGCCAGGGACAGGGTCTACGAGCAGTACTTC. The V call is TRBV9, the J call TRBJ2-7; TRBD1 agrees at 9 bases. The CDR3 is made up of 14 amino acids. Germline assignment: CDR1 SGDLS and CDR2 YYNGEE. V was pared by 3 bases and J by 3 bases, with 4 bases of the junction left unmatched.

In this sample, this clonotype turned up a few times. The CDR3 nucleotides are TGTGCCAGCAGTACCCAAACGGTGGAGCAGTACTTC. This codes for CASSTQTVEQYF. V usage is TRBV6-2 or TRBV6-3 and J usage is TRBJ2-7; D not resolved. The length of the CDR3 is 12 residues. Germline-derived CDR1 and CDR2 are MNHEY and SVGEGT. With 5 bases removed from V and 7 bases from J, the gap between germline ends came to 12 bases.

The V gene is TRBV4-3, the J gene TRBJ2-2, with 7 bases that match TRBD1. The V gene's germline CDR1 is LGHNA and CDR2 YSLEER. Trimming took 1 base from V and 6 from J; bases not matched to a gene: 11. The CDR3 totals 17 residues. CDR3 bases: TGCGCCAGCAGCCAAGCAAACTATGAGGGGGCGGCCGGGGAGCTGTTTTTT. Translation gives CASSQANYEGAAGELFF.

V usage is TRBV21-1 and J usage is TRBJ2-1; whether TRBD1, the table's D call, matches the DNA was not checked. The last part of the DNA fits TRBJ2-7 better; the J call may be wrong. TRBV21-1 is a pseudogene locus. The CDR3 contains 14 residues. The CDR3 sequence is CASSLWTGPHEQYF. In DNA, the CDR3 is TGTGCCAGCAGCCTGTGGACAGGCCCCCACGAGCAGTACTTC.

This clonotype was detected a few times. The genes are TRBV12-3 or TRBV12-4 and TRBJ1-1; a weak D match, TRBD1 (6 bases). V lost 6 bases and J 10 bases, leaving 21 bases between the germline ends. The CDR3 is 14 residues long. The CDR3 nucleotides are TGTGCCAGCAGGACAAGCAGGGGATCGGGTCGAGCTTTCTTT. Translated: CASRTSRGSGRAFF.

This clonotype was seen a handful of times. Written as DNA, the CDR3 is TGTGCCAGCAGGGACACTCTAGCGGGAGTCAACGAGCAGTACTTC. Translation: CASRDTLAGVNEQYF. The V and J genes are TRBV27 and TRBJ2-7; 10 bases line up with TRBD2. V was clipped by 6 bases and J by 5 bases; unmatched bases: 10. The CDR3 length is 15 residues. Germline V gene sequence: CDR1 MNHEY, CDR2 SMNVEV (reference sequence).

This clonotype was observed a handful of times. The chain combines TRBV11-3 with TRBJ2-1; no reliable D call. TRBJ2-7 explains the end of the DNA better; the J call may be wrong. The CDR3 consists of 13 residues. Germline CDR1 SGHNT, CDR2 YENEEA. The CDR3 nucleotides read TGTGCCAGCAGCCCGAGGTGGTCGGACGAGCAGTACTTC. Amino acid sequence: CASSPRWSDEQYF.